The T cell receptor beta chain under discussion was sequenced for a study of T cells in tuberculosis. Overall study: In South Africa, adults with active tuberculosis were compared with IGRA-negative and latently infected IGRA-positive adolescents.

Of note for this clone: As yet, its antigen is unknown.

Method: immunoSEQ multiplex PCR; TCRdb's copy keeps in-frame clones and lacks some. The sample has around 45,000 clones; approximately 94% are singletons. Study-level results: Smaller distances to GMM-specific TCRs suggested their expansion in active tuberculosis.

The sample consisted of PBMCs. The clonotype comes from a donor aged 10-29 years with latent tuberculosis or without tuberculosis infection. Some clones in this sample may be carry-over from other donors' samples.

CDR3 sequence: CASSPDRDLQPQHF. The CDR3 bases are TGTGCCAGCAGCCCGGACAGGGATCTTCAGCCCCAGCATTTT. The gene calls are TRBV7-9 and TRBJ1-5, with 8 bases identical to TRBD1. The germline V gene has CDR1 SEHNR and CDR2 FQNEAQ (reference sequence). The CDR3 covers 14 residues. Trimming at V came to 5 bases and at J to 6 bases, leaving 6 bases not matched to a gene.